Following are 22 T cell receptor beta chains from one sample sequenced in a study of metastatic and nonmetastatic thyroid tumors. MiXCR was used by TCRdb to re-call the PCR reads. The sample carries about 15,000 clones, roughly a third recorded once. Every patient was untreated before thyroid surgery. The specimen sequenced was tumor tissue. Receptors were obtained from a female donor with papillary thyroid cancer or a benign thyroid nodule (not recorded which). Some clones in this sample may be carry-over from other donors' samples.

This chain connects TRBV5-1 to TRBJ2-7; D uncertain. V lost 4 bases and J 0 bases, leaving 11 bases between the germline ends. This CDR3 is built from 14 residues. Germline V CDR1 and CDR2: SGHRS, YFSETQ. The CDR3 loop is CASSIYTGSYEQYF. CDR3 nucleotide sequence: TGCGCCAGCAGCATATACACCGGCTCCTACGAGCAGTACTTC.

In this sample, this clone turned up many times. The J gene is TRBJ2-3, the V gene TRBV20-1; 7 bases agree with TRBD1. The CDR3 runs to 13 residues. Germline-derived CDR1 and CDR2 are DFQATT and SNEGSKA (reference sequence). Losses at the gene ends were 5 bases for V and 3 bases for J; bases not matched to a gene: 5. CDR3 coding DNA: TGCAGTGCTCCCGACAGGGCAACAGATACGCAGTATTTT. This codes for CSAPDRATDTQYF.

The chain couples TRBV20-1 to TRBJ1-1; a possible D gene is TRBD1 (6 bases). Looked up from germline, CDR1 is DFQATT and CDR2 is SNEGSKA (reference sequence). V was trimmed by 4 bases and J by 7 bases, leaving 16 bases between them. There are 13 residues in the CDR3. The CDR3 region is CSAKSGGSGEAFF. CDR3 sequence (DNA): TGCAGTGCTAAATCCGGGGGCAGTGGTGAAGCTTTCTTT.

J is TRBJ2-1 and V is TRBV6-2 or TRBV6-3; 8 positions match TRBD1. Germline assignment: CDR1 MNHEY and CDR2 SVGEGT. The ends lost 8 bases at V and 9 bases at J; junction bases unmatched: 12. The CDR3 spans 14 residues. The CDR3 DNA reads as TGTGCCAGCGACAGGGGCGGCTCCTCACTTGAGCAGTTCTTC. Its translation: CASDRGGSSLEQFF.

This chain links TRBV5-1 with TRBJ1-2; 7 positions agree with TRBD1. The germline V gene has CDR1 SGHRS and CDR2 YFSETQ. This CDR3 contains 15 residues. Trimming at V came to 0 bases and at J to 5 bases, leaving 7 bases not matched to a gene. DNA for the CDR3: TGCGCCAGCAGCTTGGCCCCGGGACAGTTATATGGCTACACCTTC. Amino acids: CASSLAPGQLYGYTF.

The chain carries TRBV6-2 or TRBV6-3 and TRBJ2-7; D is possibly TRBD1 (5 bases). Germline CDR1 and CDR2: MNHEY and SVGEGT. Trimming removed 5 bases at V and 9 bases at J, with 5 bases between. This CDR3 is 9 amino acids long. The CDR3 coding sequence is TGTGCCAGCAGTCAGGGGCAGTACTTC. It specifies CASSQGQYF.

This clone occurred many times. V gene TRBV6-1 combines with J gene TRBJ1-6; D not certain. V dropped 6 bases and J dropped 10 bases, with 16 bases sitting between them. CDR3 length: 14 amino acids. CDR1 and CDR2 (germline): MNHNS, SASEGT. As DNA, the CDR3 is TGTGCCAGCAGCCTATCTGAGTCGGGGTCACCCCTCCACTTT. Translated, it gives CASSLSESGSPLHF.

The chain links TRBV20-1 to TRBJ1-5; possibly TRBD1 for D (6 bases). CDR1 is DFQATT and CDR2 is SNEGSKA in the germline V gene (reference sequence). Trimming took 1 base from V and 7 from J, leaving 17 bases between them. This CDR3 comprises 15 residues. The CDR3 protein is CSARVTGSHRQPQHF. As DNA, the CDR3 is TGCAGTGCTAGAGTAACAGGGAGTCACAGACAGCCCCAGCATTTT.

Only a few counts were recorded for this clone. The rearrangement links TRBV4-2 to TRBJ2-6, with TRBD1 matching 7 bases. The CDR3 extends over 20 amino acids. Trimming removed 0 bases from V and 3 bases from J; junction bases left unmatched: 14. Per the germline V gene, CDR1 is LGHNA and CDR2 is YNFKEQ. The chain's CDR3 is CASSQDPLTGTDSGANVLTF. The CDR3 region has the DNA TGTGCCAGCAGCCAAGATCCCCTAACCGGGACAGATAGTGGGGCCAACGTCCTGACTTTC.

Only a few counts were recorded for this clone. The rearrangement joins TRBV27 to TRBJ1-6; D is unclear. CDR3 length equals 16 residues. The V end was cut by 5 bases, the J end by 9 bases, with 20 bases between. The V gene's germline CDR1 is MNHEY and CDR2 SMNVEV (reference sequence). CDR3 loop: CASSTIGALGGSPLHF. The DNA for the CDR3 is TGTGCCAGCAGTACTATTGGCGCCCTCGGAGGTTCACCCCTCCACTTT.

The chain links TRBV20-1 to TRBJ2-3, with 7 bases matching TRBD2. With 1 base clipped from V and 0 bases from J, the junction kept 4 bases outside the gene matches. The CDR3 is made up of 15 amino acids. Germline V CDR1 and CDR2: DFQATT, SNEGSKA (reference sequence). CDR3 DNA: TGCAGTGCTAGAGTCGGGGGGTCTAGCACAGATACGCAGTATTTT. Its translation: CSARVGGSSTDTQYF.

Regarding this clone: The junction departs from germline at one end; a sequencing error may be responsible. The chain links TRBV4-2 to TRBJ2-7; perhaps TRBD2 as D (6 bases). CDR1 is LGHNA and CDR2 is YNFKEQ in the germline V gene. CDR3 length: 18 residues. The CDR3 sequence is CASSLTHSPGAATYEQYF. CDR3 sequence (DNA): TGTGCCAGCAGCCTGACACACTCTCCGGGAGCGGCTACCTATGAGCAGTACTTC.

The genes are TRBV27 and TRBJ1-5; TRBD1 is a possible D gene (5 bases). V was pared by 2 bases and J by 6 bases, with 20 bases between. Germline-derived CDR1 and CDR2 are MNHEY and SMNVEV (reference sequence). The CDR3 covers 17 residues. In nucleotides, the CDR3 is TGTGCCAGCAGTTTAAGGGGCGTTTCCGGATCGGGTCAGCCCCAGCATTTT. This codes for CASSLRGVSGSGQPQHF.

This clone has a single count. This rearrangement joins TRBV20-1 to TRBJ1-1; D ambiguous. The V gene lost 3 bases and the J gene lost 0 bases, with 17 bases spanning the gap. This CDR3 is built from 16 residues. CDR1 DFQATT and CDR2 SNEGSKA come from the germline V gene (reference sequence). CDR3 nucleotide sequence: TGCAGTGCTAGTTTATTGGATGAGGCCGTGAACACTGAAGCTTTCTTT. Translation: CSASLLDEAVNTEAFF.

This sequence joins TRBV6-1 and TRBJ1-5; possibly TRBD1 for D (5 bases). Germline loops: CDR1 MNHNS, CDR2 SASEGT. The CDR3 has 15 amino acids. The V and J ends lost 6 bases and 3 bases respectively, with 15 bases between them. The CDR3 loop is CASSGDRDFNQPQHF. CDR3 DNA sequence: TGTGCCAGCAGCGGTGACCGGGACTTCAATCAGCCCCAGCATTTT.

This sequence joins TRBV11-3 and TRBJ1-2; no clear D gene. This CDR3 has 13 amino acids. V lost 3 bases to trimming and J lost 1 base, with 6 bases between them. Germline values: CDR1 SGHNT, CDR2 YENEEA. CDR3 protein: CASSLSDNYGYTF. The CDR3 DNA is TGTGCCAGCAGCTTGTCTGATAACTATGGCTACACCTTC.

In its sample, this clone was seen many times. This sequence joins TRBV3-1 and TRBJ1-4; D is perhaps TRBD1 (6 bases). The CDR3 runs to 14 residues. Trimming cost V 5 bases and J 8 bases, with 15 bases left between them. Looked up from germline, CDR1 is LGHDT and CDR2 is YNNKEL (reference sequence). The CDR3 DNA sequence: TGTGCCAGCAGCAGGGGGGGAGGGGAGGAAAAACTGTTTTTT. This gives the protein CASSRGGGEEKLFF.

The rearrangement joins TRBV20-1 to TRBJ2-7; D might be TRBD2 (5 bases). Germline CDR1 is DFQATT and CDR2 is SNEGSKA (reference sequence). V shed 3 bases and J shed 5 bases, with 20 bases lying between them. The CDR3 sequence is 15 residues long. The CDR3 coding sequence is TGCAGTGCTAGGTTTACCGGGATCGAGGTCGACGAGCAGTACTTC. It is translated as CSARFTGIEVDEQYF.

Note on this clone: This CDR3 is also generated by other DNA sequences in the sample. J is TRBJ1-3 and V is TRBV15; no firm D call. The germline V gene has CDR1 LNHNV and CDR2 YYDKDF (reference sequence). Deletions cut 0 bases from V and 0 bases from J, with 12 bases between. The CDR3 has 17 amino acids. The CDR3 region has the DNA TGTGCCACCAGCAGAGATCGGTCAAGGTCCTCTGGAAACACCATATATTTT. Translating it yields CATSRDRSRSSGNTIYF.

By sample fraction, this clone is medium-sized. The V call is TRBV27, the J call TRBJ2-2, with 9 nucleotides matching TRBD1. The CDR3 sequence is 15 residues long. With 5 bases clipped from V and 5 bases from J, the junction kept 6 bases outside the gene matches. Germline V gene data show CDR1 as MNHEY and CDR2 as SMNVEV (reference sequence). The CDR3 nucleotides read TGTGCCAGCAGTCCGGACAGGGGTTGGACCGGGGAGCTGTTTTTT. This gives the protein CASSPDRGWTGELFF.

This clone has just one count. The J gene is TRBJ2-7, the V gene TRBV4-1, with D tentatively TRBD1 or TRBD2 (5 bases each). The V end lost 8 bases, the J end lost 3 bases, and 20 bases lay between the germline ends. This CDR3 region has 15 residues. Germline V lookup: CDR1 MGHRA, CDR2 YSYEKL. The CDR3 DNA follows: TGCGCCAGCTCTCCCGGGACCGTCGTAAGCTACGAGCAGTACTTC. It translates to CASSPGTVVSYEQYF.

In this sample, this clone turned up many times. CDR3: CASSQDTGGGNEQFF. The CDR3, as DNA: TGTGCCAGCAGCCAAGATACAGGGGGCGGGAATGAGCAGTTCTTC. The chain employs TRBV3-1 and TRBJ2-1; 9 positions agree with TRBD1. Looked up from germline, CDR1 is LGHDT and CDR2 is YNNKEL (reference sequence). The CDR3 extends over 15 amino acids. J was trimmed by 7 bases and V by 0 bases; bases with no gene match: 4.